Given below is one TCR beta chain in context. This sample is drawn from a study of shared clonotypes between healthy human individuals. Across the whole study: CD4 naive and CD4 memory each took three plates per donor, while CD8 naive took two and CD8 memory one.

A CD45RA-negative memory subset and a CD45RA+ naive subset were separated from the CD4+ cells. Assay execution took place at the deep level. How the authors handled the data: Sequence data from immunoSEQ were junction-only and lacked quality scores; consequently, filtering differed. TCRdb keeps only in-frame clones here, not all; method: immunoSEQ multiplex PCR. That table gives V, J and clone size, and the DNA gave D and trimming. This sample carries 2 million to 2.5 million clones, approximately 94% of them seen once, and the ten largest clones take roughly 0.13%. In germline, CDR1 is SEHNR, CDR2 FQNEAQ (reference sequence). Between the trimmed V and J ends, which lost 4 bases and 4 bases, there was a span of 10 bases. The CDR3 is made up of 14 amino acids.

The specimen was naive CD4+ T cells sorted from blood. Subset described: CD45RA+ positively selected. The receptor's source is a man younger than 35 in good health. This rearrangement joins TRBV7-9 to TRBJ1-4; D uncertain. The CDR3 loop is CASSSAILNEKLFF. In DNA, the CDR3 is TGTGCCAGCAGCTCCGCGATTCTTAATGAAAAACTGTTTTTT.